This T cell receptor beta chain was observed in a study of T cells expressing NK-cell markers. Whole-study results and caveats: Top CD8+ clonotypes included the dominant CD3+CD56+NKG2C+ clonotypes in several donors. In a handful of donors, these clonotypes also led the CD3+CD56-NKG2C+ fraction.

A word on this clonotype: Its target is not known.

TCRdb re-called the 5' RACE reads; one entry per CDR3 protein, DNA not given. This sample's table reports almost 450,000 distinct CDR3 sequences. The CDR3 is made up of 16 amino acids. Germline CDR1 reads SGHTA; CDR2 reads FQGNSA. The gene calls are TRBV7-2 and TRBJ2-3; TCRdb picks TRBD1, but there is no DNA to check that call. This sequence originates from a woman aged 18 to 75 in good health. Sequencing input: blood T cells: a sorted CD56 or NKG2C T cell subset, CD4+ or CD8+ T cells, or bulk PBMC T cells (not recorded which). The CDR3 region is CASSEGALLSTDTQYF.